This T cell receptor beta chain was documented in a study of blood T cell repertoires in COVID-19. At the level of the study: Material from acute and convalescent COVID-19 was sourced from the United States, Italy and Spain. PBMCs, B-cell-depleted T cells, or T cells were the source of the cDNA or gDNA that made up the material.

As processed by the authors: By means of reference gene primer amplification, nucleated cell counts were estimated. Clones were sequenced by immunoSEQ multiplex PCR, and TCRdb holds only the in-frame ones, with some missing. V and J calls and clone size are given by that table; D and trimming were obtained from the DNA. The sample consists of under 110,000 clones, 85% to 95% of them appearing once. This clone was counted once. There are 16 residues in the CDR3. With 3 bases clipped from V and 5 bases from J, the junction kept 9 bases outside the gene matches. Germline CDR1 reads LNHDA; CDR2 reads SQIVND (reference sequence).

The origin of this receptor is a man between 45 and 60 years old with active COVID-19. The source material was peripheral blood. The rearrangement uses TRBV19 and TRBJ1-5; 8 nucleotides align to TRBD1. CDR3 residues: CASSIPTGGWDQPQHF. The CDR3 coding sequence is TGTGCCAGTAGTATCCCCACAGGGGGTTGGGATCAGCCCCAGCATTTT.